This T cell receptor (beta chain) was identified in a study of T cells in Graves' hyperthyroidism and ophthalmopathy. This clonotype has a handful of counts. The CDR3 has 14 residues. Germline V lookup: CDR1 SGHRS, CDR2 YFSETQ. Trimming took off 0 bases at V and 4 bases at J, with 10 bases between the two ends. RNA transcripts yielded amplified TCR beta CDR3 regions. HTBI primers were the set used in a first-round RT-PCR of the TCR CDR3. A single record per CDR3 protein comes from TCRdb applying MiXCR to the multiplex PCR reads. The sample shows 690,000 or so distinct CDR3 sequences, around a sixth of them seen only once.

The specimen was blood. The chain recombines TRBV5-1 with TRBJ1-2; possibly TRBD1 for D (6 bases). The receptor was isolated from a woman in her forties or fifties with Graves' hyperthyroidism that later progressed to Graves' ophthalmopathy. The CDR3 here is CASSLVGQIYGYTF. DNA of the CDR3: TGCGCCAGCAGCTTGGTCGGACAGATCTATGGCTACACCTTC.